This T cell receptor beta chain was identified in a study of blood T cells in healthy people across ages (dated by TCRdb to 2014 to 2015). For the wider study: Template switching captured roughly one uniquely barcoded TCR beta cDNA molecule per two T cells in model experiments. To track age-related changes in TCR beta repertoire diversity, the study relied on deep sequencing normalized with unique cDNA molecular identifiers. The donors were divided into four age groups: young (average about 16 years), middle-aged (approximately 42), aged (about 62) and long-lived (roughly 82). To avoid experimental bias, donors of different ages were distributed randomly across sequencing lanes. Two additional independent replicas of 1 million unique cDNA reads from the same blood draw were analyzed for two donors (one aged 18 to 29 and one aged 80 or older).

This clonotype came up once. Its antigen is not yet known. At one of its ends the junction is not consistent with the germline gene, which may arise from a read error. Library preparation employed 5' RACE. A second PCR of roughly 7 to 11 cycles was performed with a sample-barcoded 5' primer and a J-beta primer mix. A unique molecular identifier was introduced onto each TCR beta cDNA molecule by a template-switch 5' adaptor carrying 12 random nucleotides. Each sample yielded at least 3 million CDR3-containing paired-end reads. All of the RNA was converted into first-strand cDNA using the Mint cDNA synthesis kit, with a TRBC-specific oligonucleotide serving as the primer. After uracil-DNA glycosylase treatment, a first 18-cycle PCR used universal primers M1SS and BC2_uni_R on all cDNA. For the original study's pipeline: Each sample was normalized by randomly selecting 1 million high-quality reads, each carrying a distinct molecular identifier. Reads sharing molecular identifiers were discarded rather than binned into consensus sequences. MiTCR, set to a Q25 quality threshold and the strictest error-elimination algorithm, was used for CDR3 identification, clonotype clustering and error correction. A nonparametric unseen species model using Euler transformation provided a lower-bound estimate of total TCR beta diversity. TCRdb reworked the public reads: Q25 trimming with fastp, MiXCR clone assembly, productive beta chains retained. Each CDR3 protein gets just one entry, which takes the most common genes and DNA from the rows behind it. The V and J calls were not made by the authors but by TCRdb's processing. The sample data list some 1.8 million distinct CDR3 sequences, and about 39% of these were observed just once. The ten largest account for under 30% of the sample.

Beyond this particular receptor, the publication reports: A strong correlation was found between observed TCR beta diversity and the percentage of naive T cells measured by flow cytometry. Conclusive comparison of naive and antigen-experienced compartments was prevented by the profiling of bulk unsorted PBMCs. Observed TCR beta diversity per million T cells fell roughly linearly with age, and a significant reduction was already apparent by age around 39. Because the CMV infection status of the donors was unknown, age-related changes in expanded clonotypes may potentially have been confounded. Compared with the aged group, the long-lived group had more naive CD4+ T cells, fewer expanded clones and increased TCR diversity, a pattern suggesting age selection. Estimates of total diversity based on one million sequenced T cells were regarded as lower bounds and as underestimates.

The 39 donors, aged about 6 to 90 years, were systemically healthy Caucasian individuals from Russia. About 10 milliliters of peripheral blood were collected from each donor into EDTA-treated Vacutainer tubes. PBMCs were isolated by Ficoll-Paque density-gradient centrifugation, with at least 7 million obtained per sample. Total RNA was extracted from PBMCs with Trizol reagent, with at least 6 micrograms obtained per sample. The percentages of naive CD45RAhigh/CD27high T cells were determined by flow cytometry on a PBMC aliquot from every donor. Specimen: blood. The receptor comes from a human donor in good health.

The bases are TGTGCCGGCAGCCTCAGGGGGGTTGAGCAGTTCTTC. The translation is CAGSLRGVEQFF. This receptor chain uses TRBV7-9 and TRBJ2-1, with TRBD1 as a weak D call on 7 bases. CDR1 and CDR2 (SEHNR, FQNEAQ) derive from the germline V gene (reference sequence). The CDR3 starts with the cysteine, ends with the phenylalanine, and has 12 residues. Of the read, only the CDR3 DNA is kept; its 36 bases are in frame from base 1.